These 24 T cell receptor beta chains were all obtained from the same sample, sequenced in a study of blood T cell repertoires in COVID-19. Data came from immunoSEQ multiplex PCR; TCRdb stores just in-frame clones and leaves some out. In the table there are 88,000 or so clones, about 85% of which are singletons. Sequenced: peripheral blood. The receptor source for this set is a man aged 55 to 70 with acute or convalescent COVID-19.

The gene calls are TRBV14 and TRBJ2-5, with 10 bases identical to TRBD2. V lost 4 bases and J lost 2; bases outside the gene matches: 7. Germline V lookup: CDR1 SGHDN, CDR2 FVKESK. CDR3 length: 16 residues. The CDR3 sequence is CASSPRTSGTQETQYF. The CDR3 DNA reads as TGTGCCAGCAGCCCCCGGACTAGCGGAACGCAAGAGACCCAGTACTTC.

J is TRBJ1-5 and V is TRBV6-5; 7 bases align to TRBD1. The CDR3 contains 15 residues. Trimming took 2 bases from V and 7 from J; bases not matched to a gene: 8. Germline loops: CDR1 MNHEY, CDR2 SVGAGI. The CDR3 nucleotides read TGTGCCAGCAGTTACAAGGGGGCAGAAGGGCAGCCCCAGCATTTT. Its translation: CASSYKGAEGQPQHF.

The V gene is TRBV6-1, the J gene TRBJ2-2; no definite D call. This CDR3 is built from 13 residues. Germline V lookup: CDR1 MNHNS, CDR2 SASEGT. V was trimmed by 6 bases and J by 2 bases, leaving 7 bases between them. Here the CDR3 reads CASRLTNTGELFF. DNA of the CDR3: TGTGCCAGCAGACTTACTAACACCGGGGAGCTGTTTTTT.

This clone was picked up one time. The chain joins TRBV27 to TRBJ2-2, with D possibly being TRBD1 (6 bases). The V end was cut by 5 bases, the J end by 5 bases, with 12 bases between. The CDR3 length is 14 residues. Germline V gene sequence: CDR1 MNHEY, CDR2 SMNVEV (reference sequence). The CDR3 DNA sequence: TGTGCCAGCAGTCCCCGGGACACTACCGGGGAGCTGTTTTTT. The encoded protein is CASSPRDTTGELFF.

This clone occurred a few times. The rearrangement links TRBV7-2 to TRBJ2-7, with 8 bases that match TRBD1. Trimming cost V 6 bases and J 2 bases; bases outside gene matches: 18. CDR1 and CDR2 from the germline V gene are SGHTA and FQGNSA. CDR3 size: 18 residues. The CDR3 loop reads CASSYKGTGGVTTYEQYF. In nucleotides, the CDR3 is TGTGCCAGCAGTTATAAAGGCACAGGGGGTGTGACTACCTACGAGCAGTACTTC.

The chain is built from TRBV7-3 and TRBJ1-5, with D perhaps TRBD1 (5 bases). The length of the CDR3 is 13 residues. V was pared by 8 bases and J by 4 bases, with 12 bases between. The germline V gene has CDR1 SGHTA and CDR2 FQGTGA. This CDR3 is CASSKGVNQPQHF. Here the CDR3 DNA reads TGTGCCAGCTCAAAAGGGGTTAATCAGCCCCAGCATTTT. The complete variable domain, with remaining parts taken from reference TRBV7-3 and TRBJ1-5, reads GAGVSQTPSNKVTEKGKYVELRCDPISGHTALYWYRQSLGQGPEFLIYFQGTGAADDSGLPNDRFFAVRPEGSVSTLKIQRTERGDSAVYLCASSKGVNQPQHFGDGTRLSIL.

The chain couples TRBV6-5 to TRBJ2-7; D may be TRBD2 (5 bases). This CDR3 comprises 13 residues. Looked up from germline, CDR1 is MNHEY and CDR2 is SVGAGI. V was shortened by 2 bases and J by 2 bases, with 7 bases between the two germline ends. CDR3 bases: TGTGCCAGCAGTTACCGGGGTCCCTACGAGCAGTACTTC. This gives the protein CASSYRGPYEQYF.

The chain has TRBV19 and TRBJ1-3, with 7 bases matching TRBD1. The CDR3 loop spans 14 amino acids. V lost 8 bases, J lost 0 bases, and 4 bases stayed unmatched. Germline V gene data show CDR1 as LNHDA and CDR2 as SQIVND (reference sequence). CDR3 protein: CASGYRGSGNTIYF. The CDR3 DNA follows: TGTGCCAGTGGGTACAGGGGCTCTGGAAACACCATATATTTT. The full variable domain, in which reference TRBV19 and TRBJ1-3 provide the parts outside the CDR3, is DGGITQSPKYLFRKEGQNVTLSCEQNLNHDAMYWYRQDPGQGLRLIYYSQIVNDFQKGDIAEGYSVSREKKESFPLTVTSAQKNPTAFYLCASGYRGSGNTIYFGEGSWLTVV.

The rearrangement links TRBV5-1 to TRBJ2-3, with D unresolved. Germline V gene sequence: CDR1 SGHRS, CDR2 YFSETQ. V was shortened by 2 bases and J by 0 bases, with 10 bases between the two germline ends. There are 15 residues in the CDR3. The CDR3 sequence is CASSFAPTSTDTQYF. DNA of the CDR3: TGCGCCAGCAGCTTCGCGCCTACTAGCACAGATACGCAGTATTTT.

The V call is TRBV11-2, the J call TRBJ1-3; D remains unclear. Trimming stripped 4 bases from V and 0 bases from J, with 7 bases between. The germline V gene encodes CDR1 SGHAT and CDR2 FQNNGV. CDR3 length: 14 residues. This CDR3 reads CASSSRRSGNTIYF. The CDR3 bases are TGTGCCAGCAGCTCCCGTCGCTCTGGAAACACCATATATTTT. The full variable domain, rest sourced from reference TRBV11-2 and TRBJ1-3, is EAGVAQSPRYKIIEKRQSVAFWCNPISGHATLYWYQQILGQGPKLLIQFQNNGVVDDSQLPKDRFSAERLKGVDSTLKIQPAKLEDSAVYLCASSSRRSGNTIYFGEGSWLTVV.

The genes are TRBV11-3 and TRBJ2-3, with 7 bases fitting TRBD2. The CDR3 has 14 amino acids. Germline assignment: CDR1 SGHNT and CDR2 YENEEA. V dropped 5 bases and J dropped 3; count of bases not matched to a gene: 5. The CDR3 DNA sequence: TGTGCCAGCAGCGCGGGAGATCCTACAGATACGCAGTATTTT. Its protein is CASSAGDPTDTQYF.

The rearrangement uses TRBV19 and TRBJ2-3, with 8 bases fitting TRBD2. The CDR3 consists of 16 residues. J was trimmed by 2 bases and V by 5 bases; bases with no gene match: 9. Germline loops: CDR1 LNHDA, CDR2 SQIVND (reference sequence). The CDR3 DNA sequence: TGTGCCAGTAGTTATACAAGCGGGGGCTACACAGATACGCAGTATTTT. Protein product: CASSYTSGGYTDTQYF.

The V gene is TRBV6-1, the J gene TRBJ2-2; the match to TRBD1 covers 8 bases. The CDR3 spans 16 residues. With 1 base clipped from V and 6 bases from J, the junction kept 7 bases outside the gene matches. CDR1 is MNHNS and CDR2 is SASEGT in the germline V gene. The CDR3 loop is CASSEGGQGYSGELFF. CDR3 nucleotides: TGTGCCAGCAGTGAAGGTGGACAGGGCTATTCCGGGGAGCTGTTTTTT.

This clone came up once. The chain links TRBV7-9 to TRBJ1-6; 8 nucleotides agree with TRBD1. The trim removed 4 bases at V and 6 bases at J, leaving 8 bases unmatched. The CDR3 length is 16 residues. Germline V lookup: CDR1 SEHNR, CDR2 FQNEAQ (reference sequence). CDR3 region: CASSSRDRIPNSPLHF. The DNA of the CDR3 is TGTGCCAGCAGCTCCCGGGACAGGATCCCTAATTCACCCCTCCACTTT.

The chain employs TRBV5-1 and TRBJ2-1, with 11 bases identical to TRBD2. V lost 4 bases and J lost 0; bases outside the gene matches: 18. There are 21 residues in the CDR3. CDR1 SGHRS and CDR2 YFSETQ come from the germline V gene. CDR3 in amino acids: CASSPGQPGLAAPSSYNEQFF. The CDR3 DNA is TGCGCCAGCAGCCCGGGACAACCGGGACTAGCGGCCCCGAGCTCCTACAATGAGCAGTTCTTC.

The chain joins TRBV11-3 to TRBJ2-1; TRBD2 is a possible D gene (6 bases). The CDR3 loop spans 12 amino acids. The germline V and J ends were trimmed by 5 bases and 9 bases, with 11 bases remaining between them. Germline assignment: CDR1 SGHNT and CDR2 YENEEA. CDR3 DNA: TGTGCCAGCAGCCCGGACTATAGTGAGCAGTTCTTC. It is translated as CASSPDYSEQFF.

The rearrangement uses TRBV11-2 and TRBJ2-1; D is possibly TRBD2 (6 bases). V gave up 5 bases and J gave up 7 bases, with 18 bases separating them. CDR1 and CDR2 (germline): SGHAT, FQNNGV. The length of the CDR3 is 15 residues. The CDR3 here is CASSRLGGAGNEQFF. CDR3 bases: TGTGCCAGCAGCAGGCTCGGGGGAGCCGGGAATGAGCAGTTCTTC. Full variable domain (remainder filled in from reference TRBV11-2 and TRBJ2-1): EAGVAQSPRYKIIEKRQSVAFWCNPISGHATLYWYQQILGQGPKLLIQFQNNGVVDDSQLPKDRFSAERLKGVDSTLKIQPAKLEDSAVYLCASSRLGGAGNEQFFGPGTRLTVL.

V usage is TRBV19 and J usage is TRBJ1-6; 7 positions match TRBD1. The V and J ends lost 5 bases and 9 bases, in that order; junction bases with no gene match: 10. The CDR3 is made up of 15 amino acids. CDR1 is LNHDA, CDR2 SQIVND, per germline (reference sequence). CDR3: CASSFFGTDGSPLHF. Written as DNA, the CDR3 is TGTGCCAGTAGTTTCTTCGGGACAGATGGTTCACCCCTCCACTTT.

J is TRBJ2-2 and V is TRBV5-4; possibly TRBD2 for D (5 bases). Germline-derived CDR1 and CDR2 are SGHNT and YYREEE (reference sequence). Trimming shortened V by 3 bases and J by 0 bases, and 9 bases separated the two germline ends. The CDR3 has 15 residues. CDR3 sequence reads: CASSSGIANTGELFF. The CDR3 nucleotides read TGTGCCAGCAGCTCGGGGATCGCGAACACCGGGGAGCTGTTTTTT.

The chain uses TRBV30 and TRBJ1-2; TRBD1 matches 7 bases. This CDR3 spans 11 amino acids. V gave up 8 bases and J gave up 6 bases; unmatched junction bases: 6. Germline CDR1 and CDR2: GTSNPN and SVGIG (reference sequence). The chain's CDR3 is CARDRANGYTF. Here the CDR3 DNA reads TGTGCCCGTGACAGGGCGAATGGCTACACCTTC. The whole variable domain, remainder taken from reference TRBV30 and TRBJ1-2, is SQTIHQWPATLVQPVGSPLSLECTVEGTSNPNLYWYRQAAGRGLQLLFYSVGIGQISSEVPQNLSASRPQDRQFILSSKKLLLSDSGFYLCARDRANGYTFGSGTRLTVV.

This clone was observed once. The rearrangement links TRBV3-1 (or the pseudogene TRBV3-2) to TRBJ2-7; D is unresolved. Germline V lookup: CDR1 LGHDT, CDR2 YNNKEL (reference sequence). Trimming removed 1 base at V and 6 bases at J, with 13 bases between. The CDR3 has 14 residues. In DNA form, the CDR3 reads TGTGCCAGCAGCCAAGGGCAGGCGCCTGGCGAGCAGTACTTC. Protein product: CASSQGQAPGEQYF.

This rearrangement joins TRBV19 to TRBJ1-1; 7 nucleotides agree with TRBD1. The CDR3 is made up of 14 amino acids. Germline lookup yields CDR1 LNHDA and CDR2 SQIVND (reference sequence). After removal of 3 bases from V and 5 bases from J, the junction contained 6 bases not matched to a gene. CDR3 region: CASSIATGRTEAFF. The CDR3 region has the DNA TGTGCCAGTAGTATCGCGACAGGGCGTACTGAAGCTTTCTTT.

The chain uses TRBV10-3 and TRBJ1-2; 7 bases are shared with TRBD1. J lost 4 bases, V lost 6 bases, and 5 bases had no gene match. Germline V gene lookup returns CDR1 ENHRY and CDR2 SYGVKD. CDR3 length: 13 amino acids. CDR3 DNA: TGTGCCATCAGCCTCCGGGACAGCTATGGCTACACCTTC. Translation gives CAISLRDSYGYTF.

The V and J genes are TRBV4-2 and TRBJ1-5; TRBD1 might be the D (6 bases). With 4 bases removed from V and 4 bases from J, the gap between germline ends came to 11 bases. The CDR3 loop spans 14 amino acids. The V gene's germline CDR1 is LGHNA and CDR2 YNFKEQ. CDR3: CASSRSTGNQPQHF. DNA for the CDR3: TGTGCCAGCAGCCGAAGTACAGGGAATCAGCCCCAGCATTTT.